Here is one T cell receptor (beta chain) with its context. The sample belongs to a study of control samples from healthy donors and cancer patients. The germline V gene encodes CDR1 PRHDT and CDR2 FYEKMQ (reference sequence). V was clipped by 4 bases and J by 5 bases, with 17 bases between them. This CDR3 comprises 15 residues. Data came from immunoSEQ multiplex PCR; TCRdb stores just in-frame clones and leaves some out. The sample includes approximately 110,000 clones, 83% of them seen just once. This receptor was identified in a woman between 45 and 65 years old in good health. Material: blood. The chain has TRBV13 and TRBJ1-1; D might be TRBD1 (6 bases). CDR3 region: CASSYRTVKGTEAFF. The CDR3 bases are TGTGCCAGCAGCTACCGGACAGTTAAGGGGACTGAAGCTTTCTTT.